This TCR beta chain was sequenced for a study of control samples from healthy donors and cancer patients. Profiling relied on immunoSEQ multiplex PCR, and the TCRdb table lists in-frame clones only, not all of them. The sample carries 170,000 or so clones, 80% to 95% recorded once. Germline V gene sequence: CDR1 SGHAT, CDR2 FQNNGV. CDR3 size: 15 residues. Trimming pared 4 bases from V and 1 base from J, leaving 13 bases between. The chain uses TRBV11-2 and TRBJ1-1; a weak D match, TRBD1 (6 bases). This TCR was recovered from a middle-aged woman in good health. The source material was blood. CDR3 nucleotides: TGTGCCAGCAGCTCCGGGGGGGGCGCGAACACTGAAGCTTTCTTT. It specifies CASSSGGGANTEAFF. The full variable domain, completed using reference TRBV11-2 and TRBJ1-1, is EAGVAQSPRYKIIEKRQSVAFWCNPISGHATLYWYQQILGQGPKLLIQFQNNGVVDDSQLPKDRFSAERLKGVDSTLKIQPAKLEDSAVYLCASSSGGGANTEAFFGQGTRLTVV.